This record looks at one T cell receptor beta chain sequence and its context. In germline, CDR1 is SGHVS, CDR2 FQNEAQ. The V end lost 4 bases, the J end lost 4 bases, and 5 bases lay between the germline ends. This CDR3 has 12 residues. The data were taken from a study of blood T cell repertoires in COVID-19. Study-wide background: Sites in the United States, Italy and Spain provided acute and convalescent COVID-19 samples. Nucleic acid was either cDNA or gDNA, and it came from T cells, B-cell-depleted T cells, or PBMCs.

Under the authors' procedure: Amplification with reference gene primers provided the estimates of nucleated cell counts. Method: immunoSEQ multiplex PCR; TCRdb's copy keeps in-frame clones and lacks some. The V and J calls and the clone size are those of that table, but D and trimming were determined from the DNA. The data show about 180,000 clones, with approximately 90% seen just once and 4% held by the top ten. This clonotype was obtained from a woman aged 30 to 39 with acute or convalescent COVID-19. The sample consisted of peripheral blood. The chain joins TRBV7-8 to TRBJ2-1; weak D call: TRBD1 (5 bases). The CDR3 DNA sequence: TGTGCCAGCAGCTCAGGGTACAATGAGCAGTTCTTC. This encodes CASSSGYNEQFF. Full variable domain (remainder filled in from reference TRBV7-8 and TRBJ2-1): GAGVSQSPRYKVAKRGQDVALRCDPISGHVSLFWYQQALGQGPEFLTYFQNEAQLDKSGLPSDRFFAERPEGSVSTLKIQRTQQEDSAVYLCASSSGYNEQFFGPGTRLTVL.